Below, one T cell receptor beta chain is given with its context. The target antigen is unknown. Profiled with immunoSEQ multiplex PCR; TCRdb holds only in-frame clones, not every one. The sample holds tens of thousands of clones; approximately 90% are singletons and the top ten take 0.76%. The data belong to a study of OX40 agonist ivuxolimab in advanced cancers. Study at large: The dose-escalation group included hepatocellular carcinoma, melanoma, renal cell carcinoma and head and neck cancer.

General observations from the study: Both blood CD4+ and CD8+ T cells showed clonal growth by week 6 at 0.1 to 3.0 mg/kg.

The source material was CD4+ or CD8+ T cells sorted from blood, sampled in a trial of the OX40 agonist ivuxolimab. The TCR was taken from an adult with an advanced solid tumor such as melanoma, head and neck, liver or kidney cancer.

CDR3 DNA: TGCAGCGTTGGAGGGCCAGGCGGCAATCAGCCCCAGCATTTT. Translated: CSVGGPGGNQPQHF. V is TRBV29-1 and J is TRBJ1-5; D ambiguous. V was pared by 4 bases and J by 2 bases, with 12 bases between. Germline assignment: CDR1 SQVTM and CDR2 ANQGSEA. The CDR3 covers 14 residues.